This TCR beta chain stems from a study of response to subunit inactivated influenza vaccine. V lost 3 bases and J lost 1, with 20 bases in between. From germline, CDR1 is SQVTM and CDR2 ANQGSEA. This CDR3 region has 17 residues. TCRdb reanalysed the RT-PCR reads using MiXCR and keeps one entry per CDR3 protein. The data show roughly 550,000 distinct CDR3 sequences, approximately 22% seen once. The sample was also linked to a second study, of T cells expressing NK-cell markers. Per that study: The cDNA for TCR beta came from 5'RACE template switching with UMIs. Also leading the CD3+CD56-NKG2C+ fraction in a handful of donors were these clonotypes.

Source: CD4+ T cells sorted from PBMCs, taken roughly 12 days after vaccination. The origin of this receptor is a man aged 45 to 65 who received an inactivated influenza vaccine. The V gene is TRBV29-1, the J gene TRBJ2-3; D may be TRBD1 (6 bases). The CDR3 sequence is CSVDDFGFGGRTDTQYF. As DNA, the CDR3 is TGCAGCGTTGACGATTTCGGGTTTGGGGGCCGCACAGATACGCAGTATTTT.